This T cell receptor beta chain appears in the sequencing data of a study of shared clonotypes between healthy human individuals. Naivety among CD8 cells was defined by CD45RO negativity and positive CCR7 selection, thereby excluding terminally differentiated effector memory CD45RA+ cells. The CDR3 has 14 residues. The germline V gene has CDR1 LNHDA and CDR2 SQIVND (reference sequence). V was cut by 4 bases and J by 0 bases, with 8 bases left in between. Repertoires were generated with immunoSEQ multiplex PCR, while TCRdb's copy carries only in-frame clones and drops some. This table has roughly 650,000 clones, about 96% appearing once.

The sequence was collected from a woman in her twenties or thirties in good health. V gene TRBV19 combines with J gene TRBJ2-3; D is ambiguous. Sequencing was carried out using naive CD8+ T cells sorted from blood. The CDR3 is CASSKLLSTDTQYF. DNA of the CDR3: TGTGCCAGTAGTAAGCTTTTAAGCACAGATACGCAGTATTTT.